The clone carrying this TCR beta chain was observed once. This CDR3 is built from 12 residues. V was pared by 6 bases and J by 2 bases, with 7 bases between. This entry belongs to a study of blood T cell repertoires in COVID-19. In the authors' methods: Amplification of reference gene primers provided the estimated nucleated cell counts. Repertoires were generated with immunoSEQ multiplex PCR, while TCRdb's copy carries only in-frame clones and drops some. The V and J calls and clone size were taken over from that table, and D and trimming were inferred from the DNA. The table includes some 180,000 clones, over 70% detected once. The study drew participants aged roughly 18 to 95 years from roughly 25 US areas.

The gene calls are TRBV12-3 or TRBV12-4 and TRBJ2-5; no firm D call. What was sequenced was PBMCs or T cells enriched from blood (not recorded which). This sequence was found in a man aged 60 to 75 who had been exposed to COVID-19. The CDR3 DNA follows: TGTGCCAGCAGCCCGAGTCAAGAGACCCAGTACTTC. Amino acid sequence: CASSPSQETQYF.